Below, 27 T cell receptor beta chains from the same sample are listed, as sequenced in a study of blood T cell repertoires in COVID-19. The table came from immunoSEQ multiplex PCR; TCRdb's copy has only in-frame clones and leaves some out. The sample records 140,000 or so clones, 75% to 90% being singletons. Sample: PBMCs or T cells enriched from blood (not recorded which). The receptors originated from a man between 60 and 75 years old who had recovered from COVID-19.

The rearrangement joins TRBV19 to TRBJ2-7, with D perhaps matching TRBD1 (5 bases). Germline CDR1 reads LNHDA; CDR2 reads SQIVND (reference sequence). CDR3 size: 15 residues. Trimming took off 9 bases at V and 3 bases at J, with 21 bases between the two ends. In nucleotides, the CDR3 is TGTGCCAGCAAAAACACTGACAGTGTCGGCTACGAGCAGTACTTC. The encoded protein is CASKNTDSVGYEQYF.

The V gene is TRBV18, the J gene TRBJ1-1; D possibly corresponds to TRBD1 (5 bases). Trimming took 0 bases from V and 0 from J, leaving 8 bases between them. The CDR3 totals 15 residues. Germline V lookup: CDR1 KGHSH, CDR2 LQKENI. The CDR3: CASSPPKGMNTEAFF. The DNA of the CDR3 is TGTGCCAGCTCACCACCGAAGGGGATGAACACTGAAGCTTTCTTT.

CDR3 bases: TGCGCCAGCAGCCTGGGACTAGCGGGGGAGGAGCAGTACTTC. Encoded protein: CASSLGLAGEEQYF. This sequence joins TRBV5-1 and TRBJ2-7; TRBD2 agrees at 14 bases. V dropped 4 bases and J dropped 7; count of bases not matched to a gene: 4. CDR1 and CDR2 (germline): SGHRS, YFSETQ. The CDR3 is 14 residues long.

The chain links TRBV30 to TRBJ1-2, with a weak D call TRBD1 (5 bases). The V and J ends lost 3 bases and 5 bases respectively, with 13 bases between them. The CDR3 sequence is 13 residues long. Germline V gene sequence: CDR1 GTSNPN, CDR2 SVGIG (reference sequence). CDR3: CAWRRDSLYGYTF. The CDR3 DNA sequence: TGTGCCTGGAGACGTGACAGCCTATATGGCTACACCTTC.

The chain carries TRBV6-5 and TRBJ2-1; 9 bases line up with TRBD1. After removal of 6 bases from V and 13 bases from J, the junction contained 4 bases not matched to a gene. CDR3 length: 11 amino acids. Per germline, CDR1 MNHEY and CDR2 SVGAGI. Here the CDR3 DNA reads TGTGCCAGCAGCGGGACAGGGAGCCAGTTCTTC. It is translated as CASSGTGSQFF.

V is TRBV11-2 and J is TRBJ1-1, with D unclear. V lost 0 bases and J lost 0, with 8 bases in between. Germline loops: CDR1 SGHAT, CDR2 FQNNGV. The CDR3 sequence is 15 residues long. The CDR3 sequence: CASSLDTRMNTEAFF. The DNA for the CDR3 is TGTGCCAGCAGCTTAGATACCAGGATGAACACTGAAGCTTTCTTT.

The chain links TRBV7-9 to TRBJ1-2, with D unresolved. This CDR3 contains 14 residues. V was trimmed by 5 bases and J by 3 bases, leaving 13 bases between them. In germline, CDR1 is SEHNR, CDR2 FQNEAQ (reference sequence). The CDR3 sequence is CASSVKNSDYGYTF. The CDR3 region has the DNA TGTGCCAGCAGCGTCAAGAACTCCGACTATGGCTACACCTTC.

Only one count was recorded for this clone. The V gene is TRBV18, the J gene TRBJ2-6; unclear D gene. Between the trimmed V and J ends, which lost 4 bases and 0 bases, there was a span of 16 bases. The CDR3 runs to 18 residues. Germline CDR1 KGHSH, CDR2 LQKENI. CDR3: CASSRSTSTYSGANVLTF. CDR3 bases: TGTGCCAGCTCACGCTCGACAAGTACTTACTCTGGGGCCAACGTCCTGACTTTC.

V gene TRBV6-5 combines with J gene TRBJ1-3, with no clear D. The CDR3 extends over 12 amino acids. Germline assignment: CDR1 MNHEY and CDR2 SVGAGI. V shed 9 bases and J shed 0 bases, with 6 bases lying between them. CDR3 DNA sequence: TGTGCCAGTTTGAGCTCTGGAAACACCATATATTTT. Translating gives CASLSSGNTIYF.

The rearrangement joins TRBV5-1 to TRBJ2-5, with D hard to call. Trimming cost V 1 base and J 5 bases, with 6 bases left between them. Per the germline V gene, CDR1 is SGHRS and CDR2 is YFSETQ. The CDR3 consists of 12 residues. DNA of the CDR3: TGCGCCAGCAGCTTGAGGAGTGAGACCCAGTACTTC. Amino acids: CASSLRSETQYF. Using reference TRBV5-1 and TRBJ2-5 for the parts outside the CDR3, the full variable domain is KAGVTQTPRYLIKTRGQQVTLSCSPISGHRSVSWYQQTPGQGLQFLFEYFSETQRNKGNFPGRFSGRQFSNSRSEMNVSTLELGDSALYLCASSLRSETQYFGPGTRLLVL.

The V gene is TRBV11-2, the J gene TRBJ1-4, with 9 bases that match TRBD1. The CDR3 totals 15 residues. Per germline, CDR1 SGHAT and CDR2 FQNNGV. Germline trimming cut 5 bases from V and 7 bases from J; bases unmatched to any gene: 8. CDR3 bases: TGTGCCAGCAGCCTGGGGTACAGGGGGCGTGAAAAACTGTTTTTT. Amino acid sequence: CASSLGYRGREKLFF.

The J gene is TRBJ1-6, the V gene TRBV15; D is uncertain. V dropped 6 bases and J dropped 0 bases, with 6 bases sitting between them. The CDR3 sequence is 14 residues long. Germline V lookup: CDR1 LNHNV, CDR2 YYDKDF (reference sequence). CDR3 DNA: TGTGCCACCAGAAGGAGCTCCTATAATTCACCCCTCCACTTT. This translates into CATRRSSYNSPLHF.

The rearrangement links TRBV12-3 or TRBV12-4 to TRBJ2-3, with D perhaps matching TRBD1 (6 bases). With 3 bases removed from V and 9 bases from J, the gap between germline ends came to 7 bases. The CDR3 length is 11 residues. CDR3 sequence (DNA): TGTGCCAGCAGTTTTCAGGGGACGCAGTATTTT. This encodes CASSFQGTQYF.

The rearrangement uses TRBV5-1 and TRBJ1-2; 12 bases fit TRBD1. Germline V lookup: CDR1 SGHRS, CDR2 YFSETQ. Losses at the gene ends were 4 bases for V and 10 bases for J; bases not matched to a gene: 5. The CDR3 is made up of 13 amino acids. The CDR3 DNA reads as TGCGCCAGCAGCCCGGGACAGGGGGCGGCCTACACCTTC. This translates into CASSPGQGAAYTF.

CDR3 sequence reads: CASSHTDPGTASYNEQFF. CDR3 nucleotides: TGTGCCAGCAGCCACACCGACCCCGGGACTGCTTCCTACAATGAGCAGTTCTTC. This chain joins TRBV3-1 (or the pseudogene TRBV3-2) and TRBJ2-1; maybe TRBD2 (6 bases). V lost 3 bases and J 1 base, leaving 19 bases between the germline ends. Germline CDR1 and CDR2: LGHDT and YNNKEL (reference sequence). The CDR3 loop spans 18 amino acids.

J is TRBJ2-3 and V is TRBV25-1, with 7 bases aligning to TRBD2. V lost 0 bases, J lost 2 bases, and 2 bases stayed unmatched. Germline V lookup: CDR1 MGHDK, CDR2 SYGVNS. This CDR3 spans 15 amino acids. This chain's CDR3 is CASSEYRGDTDTQYF. DNA of the CDR3: TGTGCCAGCAGTGAATATCGGGGGGACACAGATACGCAGTATTTT.

The V gene is TRBV12-3 or TRBV12-4, the J gene TRBJ2-2; D is uncertain. This CDR3 has 13 residues. Trimming removed 6 bases at V and 5 bases at J, with 10 bases between. CDR3 in amino acids: CASSAPGTGELFF. The DNA for the CDR3 is TGTGCCAGCAGCGCGCCAGGAACCGGGGAGCTGTTTTTT.

The rearrangement uses TRBV29-1 and TRBJ2-3, with D possibly TRBD2 on 6 matching bases. Trimming removed 4 bases from V and 4 bases from J, with 12 bases in between. Germline V gene sequence: CDR1 SQVTM, CDR2 ANQGSEA. This CDR3 comprises 13 residues. The CDR3 nucleotides read TGCAGCGTTGGTTCGGGAGAGGCAGATACGCAGTATTTT. This sequence encodes CSVGSGEADTQYF.

In this sample, this clone turned up a few times. The rearrangement joins TRBV19 to TRBJ1-5, with TRBD1 identical over 8 bases. The CDR3 covers 16 residues. CDR1 and CDR2 from the germline V gene are LNHDA and SQIVND (reference sequence). J gave up 3 bases and V 7 bases, and 11 bases lay outside the gene matches. CDR3 region: CASTPSRGRINQPQHF. The CDR3 nucleotides read TGTGCCAGTACCCCTAGCAGGGGGCGAATCAATCAGCCCCAGCATTTT.

This chain joins TRBV18 and TRBJ2-7; 11 positions agree with TRBD2. Germline V lookup: CDR1 KGHSH, CDR2 LQKENI. V trimming: 2 bases; J trimming: 6 bases; junction bases outside the gene matches: 6. This CDR3 is 15 amino acids long. CDR3 DNA: TGTGCCAGCTCACCAGGGCTAGCGGGGGGTACCGAGCAGTACTTC. This codes for CASSPGLAGGTEQYF.

CDR3 nucleotides: TGTGCCAGCAGCGTAAGCGGCTCCCATGGAGGCGAGCAGTACTTC. It is translated as CASSVSGSHGGEQYF. This chain joins TRBV9 and TRBJ2-7; a possible D gene is TRBD2 (5 bases). V lost 1 base to trimming and J lost 6 bases, with 17 bases between them. CDR3 size: 15 residues. CDR1 SGDLS and CDR2 YYNGEE come from the germline V gene.

V gene TRBV9 combines with J gene TRBJ1-3; D is undetermined. Deletions cut 4 bases from V and 2 bases from J, with 13 bases between. The CDR3 has 15 amino acids. Per germline, CDR1 SGDLS and CDR2 YYNGEE. The CDR3 DNA sequence: TGTGCCAGCAGCTACCTCGGCGGGCCTGGAAACACCATATATTTT. Translation gives CASSYLGGPGNTIYF.

This rearrangement joins TRBV2 to TRBJ2-5; 13 nucleotides line up with TRBD2. The CDR3 is 15 residues long. Trimming took 8 bases from V and 5 from J; bases not matched to a gene: 8. Germline CDR1 reads SNHLY; CDR2 reads FYNNEI. The CDR3, as DNA: TGTGCCAGCGTGAGGACTAGCGGGAGATCTGAGACCCAGTACTTC. As protein: CASVRTSGRSETQYF.

The rearrangement joins TRBV2 to TRBJ2-2; D unclear. The CDR3 spans 11 residues. In germline, CDR1 is SNHLY, CDR2 FYNNEI. V dropped 7 bases and J dropped 2 bases, with 2 bases sitting between them. The CDR3 DNA follows: TGTGCCAGCACTAACACCGGGGAGCTGTTTTTT. The encoded protein is CASTNTGELFF. Combining the CDR3 with reference TRBV2 and TRBJ2-2 gives the whole variable domain EPEVTQTPSHQVTQMGQEVILRCVPISNHLYFYWYRQILGQKVEFLVSFYNNEISEKSEIFDDQFSVERPDGSNFTLKIRSTKLEDSAMYFCASTNTGELFFGEGSRLTVL.

The chain joins TRBV20-1 to TRBJ1-2; D ambiguous. Germline V gene lookup returns CDR1 DFQATT and CDR2 SNEGSKA (reference sequence). CDR3 length: 11 residues. The CDR3 DNA reads TGCAGCCCGAGGATAGGTAACGGCTACACCTTC. It specifies CSPRIGNGYTF.

This chain uses TRBV7-6 with TRBJ2-3, with 8 bases aligning to TRBD2. This CDR3 contains 14 residues. Per the germline V gene, CDR1 is SGHVS and CDR2 is FNYEAQ. Losses at the gene ends were 5 bases for V and 8 bases for J; bases not matched to a gene: 9. The CDR3 loop reads CASSPPAGGGTQYF. CDR3 bases: TGTGCCAGCAGCCCCCCTGCGGGGGGTGGTACGCAGTATTTT. Variable domain in full (rest from reference TRBV7-6 and TRBJ2-3): GAGVSQSPRYKVTKRGQDVALRCDPISGHVSLYWYRQALGQGPEFLTYFNYEAQQDKSGLPNDRFSAERPEGSISTLTIQRTEQRDSAMYRCASSPPAGGGTQYFGPGTRLTVL.

V gene TRBV4-1 combines with J gene TRBJ2-7, with 9 nucleotides matching TRBD1. The CDR3 runs to 15 residues. Trimming at V came to 5 bases and at J to 3 bases, leaving 8 bases not matched to a gene. Germline CDR1 and CDR2: MGHRA and YSYEKL. CDR3 in DNA: TGCGCCAGCAGCTTTTCTCGGGGACAGGGCTACGAGCAGTACTTC. As protein: CASSFSRGQGYEQYF.